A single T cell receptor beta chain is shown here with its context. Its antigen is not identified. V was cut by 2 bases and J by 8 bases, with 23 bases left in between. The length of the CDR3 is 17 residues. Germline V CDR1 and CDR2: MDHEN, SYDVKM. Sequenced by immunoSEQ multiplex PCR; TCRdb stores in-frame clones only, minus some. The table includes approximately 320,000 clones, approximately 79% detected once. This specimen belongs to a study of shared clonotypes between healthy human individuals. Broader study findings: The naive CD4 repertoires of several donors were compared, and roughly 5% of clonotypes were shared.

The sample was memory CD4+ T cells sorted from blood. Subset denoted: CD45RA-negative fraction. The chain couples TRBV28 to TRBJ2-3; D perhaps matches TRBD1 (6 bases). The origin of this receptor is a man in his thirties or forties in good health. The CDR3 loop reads CASSLASLINRAATQYF. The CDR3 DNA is TGTGCCAGCAGTTTAGCCTCTCTAATCAACAGGGCAGCTACGCAGTATTTT.